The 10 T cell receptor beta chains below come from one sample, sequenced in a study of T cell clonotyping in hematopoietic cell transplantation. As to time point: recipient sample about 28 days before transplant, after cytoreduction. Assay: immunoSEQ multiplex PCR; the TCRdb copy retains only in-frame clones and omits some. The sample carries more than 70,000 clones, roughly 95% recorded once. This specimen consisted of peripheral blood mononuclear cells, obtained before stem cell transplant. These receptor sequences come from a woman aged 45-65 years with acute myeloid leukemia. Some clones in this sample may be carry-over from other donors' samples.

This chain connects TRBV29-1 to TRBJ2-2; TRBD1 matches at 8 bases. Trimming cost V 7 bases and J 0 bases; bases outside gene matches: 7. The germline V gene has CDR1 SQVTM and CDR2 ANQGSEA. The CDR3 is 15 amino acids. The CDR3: CSGSSTGANTGELFF. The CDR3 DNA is TGCAGCGGATCATCGACAGGGGCGAACACCGGGGAGCTGTTTTTT.

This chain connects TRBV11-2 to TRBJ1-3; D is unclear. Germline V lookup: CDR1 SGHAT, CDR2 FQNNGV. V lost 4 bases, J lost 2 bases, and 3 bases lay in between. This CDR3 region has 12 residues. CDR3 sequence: CASSSTGNTIYF. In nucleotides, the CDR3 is TGTGCCAGCAGCTCAACTGGAAACACCATATATTTT. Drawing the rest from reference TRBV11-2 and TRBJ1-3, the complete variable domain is EAGVAQSPRYKIIEKRQSVAFWCNPISGHATLYWYQQILGQGPKLLIQFQNNGVVDDSQLPKDRFSAERLKGVDSTLKIQPAKLEDSAVYLCASSSTGNTIYFGEGSWLTVV.

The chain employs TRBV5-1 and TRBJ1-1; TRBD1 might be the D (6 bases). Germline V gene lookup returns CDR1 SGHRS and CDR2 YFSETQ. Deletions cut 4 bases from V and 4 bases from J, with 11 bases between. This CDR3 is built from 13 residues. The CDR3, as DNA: TGCGCCAGCAGCCACGTAGGGGGCACTGAAGCTTTCTTT. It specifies CASSHVGGTEAFF.

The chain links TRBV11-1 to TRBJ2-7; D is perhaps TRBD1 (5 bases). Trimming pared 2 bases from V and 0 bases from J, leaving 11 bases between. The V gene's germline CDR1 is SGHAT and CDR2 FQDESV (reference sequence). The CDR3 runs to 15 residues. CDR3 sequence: CASSLLSDSSYEQYF. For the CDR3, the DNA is TGTGCCAGCAGCTTACTTTCAGACAGCTCCTACGAGCAGTACTTC.

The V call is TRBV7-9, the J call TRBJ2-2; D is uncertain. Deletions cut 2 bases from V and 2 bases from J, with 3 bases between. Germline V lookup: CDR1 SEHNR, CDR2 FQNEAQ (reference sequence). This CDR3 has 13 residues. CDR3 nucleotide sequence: TGTGCCAGCAGCTTACCCAACACCGGGGAGCTGTTTTTT. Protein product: CASSLPNTGELFF.

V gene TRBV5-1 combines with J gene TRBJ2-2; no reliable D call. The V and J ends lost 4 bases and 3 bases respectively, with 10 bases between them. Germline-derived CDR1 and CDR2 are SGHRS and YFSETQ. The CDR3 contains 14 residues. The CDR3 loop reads CASSLGLDTGELFF. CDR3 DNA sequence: TGCGCCAGCAGCCTGGGCCTCGACACCGGGGAGCTGTTTTTT.

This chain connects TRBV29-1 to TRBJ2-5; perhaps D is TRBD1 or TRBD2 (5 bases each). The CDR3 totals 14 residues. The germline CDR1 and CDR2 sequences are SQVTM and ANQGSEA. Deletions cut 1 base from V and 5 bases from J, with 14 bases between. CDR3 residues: CSVEGVRGGETQYF. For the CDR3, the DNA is TGCAGCGTTGAAGGGGTTAGGGGCGGGGAGACCCAGTACTTC.

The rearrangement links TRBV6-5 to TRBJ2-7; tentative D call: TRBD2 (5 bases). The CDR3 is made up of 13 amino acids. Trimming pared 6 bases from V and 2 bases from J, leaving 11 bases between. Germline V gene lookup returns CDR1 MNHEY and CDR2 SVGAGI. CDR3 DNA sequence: TGTGCCAGCAGCTTATCCGGGGCCTACGAGCAGTACTTC. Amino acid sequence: CASSLSGAYEQYF.

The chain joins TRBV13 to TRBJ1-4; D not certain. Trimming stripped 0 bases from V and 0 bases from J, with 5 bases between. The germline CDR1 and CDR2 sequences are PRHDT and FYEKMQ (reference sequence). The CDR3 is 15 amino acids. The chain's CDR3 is CASSLGGTTNEKLFF. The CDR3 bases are TGTGCCAGCAGCTTAGGGGGAACAACTAATGAAAAACTGTTTTTT.

CDR3 amino acids: CASSLLGTGYSPGQPQHF. The CDR3 coding sequence is TGTGCCAGCAGCTTGCTCGGGACAGGGTATAGTCCGGGTCAGCCCCAGCATTTT. J is TRBJ1-5 and V is TRBV5-6; 9 bases match TRBD1. This CDR3 contains 18 residues. V dropped 1 base and J dropped 6; count of bases not matched to a gene: 14. CDR1 and CDR2 from the germline V gene are SGHDT and YYEEEE.